The sequence of this TCR beta chain was determined in a study of vaccination and CD4 T cells after COVID-19. Whole-study context: Post-vaccine sampling followed dose two by a median roughly 70 days (range 14 to 241). Whole-study results and caveats: No early post-infection timepoints were studied, and convalescent patients studied were relatively few. In convalescent patients, a median roughly 90% of post-vaccine SARS-CoV-2-reactive clones appeared only after vaccination.

In the case of this clonotype: The antigen remains unidentified.

This CDR3 comprises 15 residues. The V segment lost 6 bases and the J segment 7 bases; nucleotides outside the gene matches: 8. Per the germline V gene, CDR1 is LNHDA and CDR2 is SQIVND (reference sequence). TCRdb re-called the PCR reads through MiXCR, storing one row per CDR3 protein. There are some 20,000 distinct CDR3 sequences in the sample; about 60% occur only once, and 1% to 1.3% lies in the top ten. The clonotype comes from a human donor who had recovered from COVID-19. The material was CD4+ T cells from blood, obtained after SARS-CoV-2 vaccination. The chain uses TRBV19 and TRBJ1-6; TRBD1 agrees at 8 bases. The CDR3 is CASRRSQGENSPLHF. The CDR3, as DNA: TGTGCCAGTAGGAGGTCACAGGGGGAGAATTCACCCCTCCACTTT.